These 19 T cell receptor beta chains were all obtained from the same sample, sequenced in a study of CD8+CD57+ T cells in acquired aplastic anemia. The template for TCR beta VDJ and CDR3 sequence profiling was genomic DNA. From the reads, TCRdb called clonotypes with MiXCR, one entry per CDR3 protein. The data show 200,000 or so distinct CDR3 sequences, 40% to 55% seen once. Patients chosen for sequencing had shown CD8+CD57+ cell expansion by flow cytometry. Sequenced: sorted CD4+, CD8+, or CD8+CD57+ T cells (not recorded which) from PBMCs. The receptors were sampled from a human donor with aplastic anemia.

DNA for the CDR3: TGTGCCAGCAGATCCGGGACAGGGGACCACGAGCAGTACTTC. Translation gives CASRSGTGDHEQYF. The chain employs TRBV2 and TRBJ2-7, with 10 nucleotides matching TRBD1. The CDR3 consists of 14 residues. Germline loops: CDR1 SNHLY, CDR2 FYNNEI. Unmatched junction bases numbered 7, after V lost 6 bases and J lost 5 bases.

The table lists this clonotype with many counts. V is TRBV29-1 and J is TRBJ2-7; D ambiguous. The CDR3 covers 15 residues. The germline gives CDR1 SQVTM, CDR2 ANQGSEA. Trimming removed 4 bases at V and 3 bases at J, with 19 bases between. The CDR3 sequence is CSVVFMAKSNYEQYF. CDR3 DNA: TGCAGCGTTGTCTTTATGGCAAAATCGAACTACGAGCAGTACTTC.

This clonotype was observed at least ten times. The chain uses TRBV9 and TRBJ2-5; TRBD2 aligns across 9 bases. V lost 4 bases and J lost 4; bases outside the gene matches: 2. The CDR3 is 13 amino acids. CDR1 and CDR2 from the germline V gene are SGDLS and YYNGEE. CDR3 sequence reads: CASSQGLAETQYF. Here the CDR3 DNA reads TGTGCCAGCAGCCAGGGACTAGCAGAGACCCAGTACTTC.

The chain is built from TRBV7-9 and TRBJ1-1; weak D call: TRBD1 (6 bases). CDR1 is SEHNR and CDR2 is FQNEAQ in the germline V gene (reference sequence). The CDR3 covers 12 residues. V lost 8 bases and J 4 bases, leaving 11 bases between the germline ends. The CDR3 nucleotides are TGTGCCAGCCTCAAGGACAGCACTGAAGCTTTCTTT. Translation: CASLKDSTEAFF. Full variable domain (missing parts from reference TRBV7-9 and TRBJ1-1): DTGVSQNPRHKITKRGQNVTFRCDPISEHNRLYWYRQTLGQGPEFLTYFQNEAQLEKSRLLSDRFSAERPKGSFSTLEIQRTEQGDSAMYLCASLKDSTEAFFGQGTRLTVV.

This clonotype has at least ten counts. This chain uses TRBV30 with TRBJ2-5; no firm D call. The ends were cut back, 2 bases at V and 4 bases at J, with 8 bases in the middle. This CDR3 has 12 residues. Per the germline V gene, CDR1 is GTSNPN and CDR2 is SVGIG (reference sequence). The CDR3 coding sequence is TGTGCCTGGAGTAAAATCACAGAGACCCAGTACTTC. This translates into CAWSKITETQYF.

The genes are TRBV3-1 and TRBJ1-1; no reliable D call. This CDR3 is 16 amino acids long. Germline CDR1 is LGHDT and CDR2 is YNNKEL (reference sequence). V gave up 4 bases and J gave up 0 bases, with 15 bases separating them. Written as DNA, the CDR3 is TGTGCCAGCAGCCCTCGCATTGGCGGTTTGAACACTGAAGCTTTCTTT. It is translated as CASSPRIGGLNTEAFF.

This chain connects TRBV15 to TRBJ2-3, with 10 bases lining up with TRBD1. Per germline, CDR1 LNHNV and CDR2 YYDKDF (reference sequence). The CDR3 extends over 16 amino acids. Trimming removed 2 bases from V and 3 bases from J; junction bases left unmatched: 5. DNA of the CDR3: TGTGCCACCAGCAGACATCGGACAGGGGGAACAGATACGCAGTATTTT. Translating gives CATSRHRTGGTDTQYF. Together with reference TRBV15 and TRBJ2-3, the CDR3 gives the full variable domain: DAMVIQNPRYQVTQFGKPVTLSCSQTLNHNVMYWYQQKSSQAPKLLFHYYDKDFNNEADTPDNFQSRRPNTSFCFLDIRSPGLGDTAMYLCATSRHRTGGTDTQYFGPGTRLTVL.

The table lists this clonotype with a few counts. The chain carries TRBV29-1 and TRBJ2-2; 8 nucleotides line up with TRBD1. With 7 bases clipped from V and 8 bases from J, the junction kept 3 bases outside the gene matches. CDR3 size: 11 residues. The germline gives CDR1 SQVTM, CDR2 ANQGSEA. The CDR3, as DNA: TGCAGCGCTTGGGACAGGGGGGAGCTGTTTTTT. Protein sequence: CSAWDRGELFF.

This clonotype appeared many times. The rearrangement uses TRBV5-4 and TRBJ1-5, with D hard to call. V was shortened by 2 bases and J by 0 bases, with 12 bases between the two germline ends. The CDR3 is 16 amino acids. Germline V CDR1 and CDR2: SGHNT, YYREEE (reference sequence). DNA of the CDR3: TGTGCCAGCAGCTTCCCCAGGTCAGATAGCAATCAGCCCCAGCATTTT. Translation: CASSFPRSDSNQPQHF.

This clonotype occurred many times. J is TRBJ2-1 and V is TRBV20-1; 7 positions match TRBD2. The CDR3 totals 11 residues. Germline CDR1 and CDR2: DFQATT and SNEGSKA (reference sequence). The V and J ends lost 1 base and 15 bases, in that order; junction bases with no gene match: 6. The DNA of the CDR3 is TGCAGTGCTAGAGGTTTGCGGGAGTGGTTCTTC. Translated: CSARGLREWFF.

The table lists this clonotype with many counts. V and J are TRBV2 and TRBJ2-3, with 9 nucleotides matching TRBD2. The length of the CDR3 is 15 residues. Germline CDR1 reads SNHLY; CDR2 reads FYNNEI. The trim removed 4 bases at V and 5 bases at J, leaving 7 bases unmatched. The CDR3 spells CASSVGGRAGDTQYF. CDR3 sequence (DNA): TGTGCCAGCAGTGTCGGCGGGAGGGCTGGAGATACGCAGTATTTT.

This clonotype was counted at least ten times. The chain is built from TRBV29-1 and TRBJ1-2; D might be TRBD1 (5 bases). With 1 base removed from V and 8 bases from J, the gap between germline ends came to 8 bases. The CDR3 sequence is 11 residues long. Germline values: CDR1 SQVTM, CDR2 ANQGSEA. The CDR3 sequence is CSVEGGVGYTF. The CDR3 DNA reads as TGCAGCGTTGAAGGGGGCGTAGGCTACACCTTC.

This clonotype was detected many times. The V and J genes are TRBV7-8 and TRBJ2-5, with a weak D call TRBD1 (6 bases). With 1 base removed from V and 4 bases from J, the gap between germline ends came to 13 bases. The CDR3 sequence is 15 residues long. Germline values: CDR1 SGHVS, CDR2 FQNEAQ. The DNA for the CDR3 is TGTGCCAGCAGCTTAGTACAGGGCGGGCGAGAGACCCAGTACTTC. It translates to CASSLVQGGRETQYF.

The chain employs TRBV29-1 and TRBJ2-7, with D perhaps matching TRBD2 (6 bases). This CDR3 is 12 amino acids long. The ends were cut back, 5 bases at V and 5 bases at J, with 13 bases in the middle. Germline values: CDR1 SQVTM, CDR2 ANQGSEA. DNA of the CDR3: TGCAGCGTTAGGACGGGGGTGGACGAGCAGTACTTC. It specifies CSVRTGVDEQYF.

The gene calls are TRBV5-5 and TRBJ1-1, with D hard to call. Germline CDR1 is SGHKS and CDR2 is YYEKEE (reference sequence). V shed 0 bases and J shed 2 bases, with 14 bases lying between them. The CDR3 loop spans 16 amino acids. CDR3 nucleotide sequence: TGTGCCAGCAGCTTGGCGCTGACCCCTCAAAACACTGAAGCTTTCTTT. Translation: CASSLALTPQNTEAFF.

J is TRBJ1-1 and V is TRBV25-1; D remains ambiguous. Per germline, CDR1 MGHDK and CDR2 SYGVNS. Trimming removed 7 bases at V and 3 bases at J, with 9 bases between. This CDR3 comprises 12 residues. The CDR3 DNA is TGTGCCAGCAAAGACTGGGACACTGAAGCTTTCTTT. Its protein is CASKDWDTEAFF.

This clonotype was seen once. The CDR3 region is CSARQLGGRSEQFF. In nucleotides, the CDR3 is TGCAGTGCTAGGCAACTGGGAGGCCGTAGTGAGCAGTTCTTC. The chain has TRBV20-1 and TRBJ2-5, with D perhaps TRBD2 (6 bases). The J call may be faulty, since TRBJ2-1 better matches the DNA end. The CDR3 totals 14 residues. The germline V gene encodes CDR1 DFQATT and CDR2 SNEGSKA (reference sequence).

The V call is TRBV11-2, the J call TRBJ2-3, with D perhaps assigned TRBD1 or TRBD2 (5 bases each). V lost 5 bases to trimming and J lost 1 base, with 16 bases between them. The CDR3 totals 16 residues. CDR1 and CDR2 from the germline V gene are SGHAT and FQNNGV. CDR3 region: CASSEWGNLRTDTQYF. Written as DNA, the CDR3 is TGTGCCAGCAGCGAGTGGGGGAACCTTCGCACAGATACGCAGTATTTT.

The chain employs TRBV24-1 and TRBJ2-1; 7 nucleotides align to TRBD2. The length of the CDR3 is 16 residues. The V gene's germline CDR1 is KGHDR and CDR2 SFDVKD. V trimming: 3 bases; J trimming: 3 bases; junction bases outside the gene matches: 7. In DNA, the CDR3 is TGTGCCACCAGTGATCCCTCGGGCGGGGGCTACAATGAGCAGTTCTTC. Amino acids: CATSDPSGGGYNEQFF.